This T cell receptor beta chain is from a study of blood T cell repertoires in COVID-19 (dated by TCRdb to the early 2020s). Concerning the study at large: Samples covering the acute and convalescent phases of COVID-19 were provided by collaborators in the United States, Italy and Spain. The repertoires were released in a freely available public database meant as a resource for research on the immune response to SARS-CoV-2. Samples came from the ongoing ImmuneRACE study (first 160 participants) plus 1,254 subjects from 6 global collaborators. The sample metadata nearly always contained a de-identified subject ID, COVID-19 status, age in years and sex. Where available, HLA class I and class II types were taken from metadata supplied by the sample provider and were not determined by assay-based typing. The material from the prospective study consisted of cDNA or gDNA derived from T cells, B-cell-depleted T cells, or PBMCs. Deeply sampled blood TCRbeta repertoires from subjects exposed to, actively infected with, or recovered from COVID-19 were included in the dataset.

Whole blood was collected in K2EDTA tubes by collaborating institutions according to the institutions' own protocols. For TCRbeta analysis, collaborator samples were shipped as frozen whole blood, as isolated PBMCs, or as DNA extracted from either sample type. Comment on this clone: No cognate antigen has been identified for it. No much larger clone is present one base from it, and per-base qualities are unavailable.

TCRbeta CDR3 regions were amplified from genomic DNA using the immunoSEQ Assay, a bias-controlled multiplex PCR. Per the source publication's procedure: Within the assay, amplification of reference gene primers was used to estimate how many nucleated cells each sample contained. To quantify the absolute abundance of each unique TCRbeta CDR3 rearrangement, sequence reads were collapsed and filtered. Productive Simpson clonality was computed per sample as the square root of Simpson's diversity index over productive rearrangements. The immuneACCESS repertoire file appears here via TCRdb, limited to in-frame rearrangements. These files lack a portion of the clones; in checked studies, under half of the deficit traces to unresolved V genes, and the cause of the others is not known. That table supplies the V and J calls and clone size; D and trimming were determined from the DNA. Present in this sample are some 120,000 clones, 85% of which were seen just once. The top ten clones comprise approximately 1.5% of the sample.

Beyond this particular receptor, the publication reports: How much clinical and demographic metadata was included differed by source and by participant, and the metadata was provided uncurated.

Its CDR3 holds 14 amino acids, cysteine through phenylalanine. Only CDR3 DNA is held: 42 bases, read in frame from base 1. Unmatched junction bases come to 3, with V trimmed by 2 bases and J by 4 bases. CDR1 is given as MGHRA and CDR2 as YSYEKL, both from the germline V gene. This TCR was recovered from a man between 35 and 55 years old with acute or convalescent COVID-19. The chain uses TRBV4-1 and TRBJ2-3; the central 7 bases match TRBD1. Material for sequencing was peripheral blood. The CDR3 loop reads CASSQNRGPDTQYF. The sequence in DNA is TGCGCCAGCAGCCAAAACAGGGGTCCAGATACGCAGTATTTT.